This T cell receptor beta chain was sequenced in a study of T cell changes during pregnancy in multiple sclerosis. Per the germline V gene, CDR1 is ENHRY and CDR2 is SYGVKD. The CDR3 runs 15 residues. Trimming removed 4 bases from V and 1 base from J; junction bases left unmatched: 4. Measured with immunoSEQ multiplex PCR; TCRdb has only the in-frame clones, and not every one. Of more than 70,000 clones listed, over 80% are singletons. The sequencing used peripheral blood, collected before pregnancy. This TCR derives from a female donor with multiple sclerosis, enrolled in a pregnancy study. The chain recombines TRBV10-3 with TRBJ2-7; TRBD2 agrees at 10 bases. DNA for the CDR3: TGTGCCATCAGTGGGGGGACTAGCGCATCCTACGAGCAGTACTTC. Translating it yields CAISGGTSASYEQYF.